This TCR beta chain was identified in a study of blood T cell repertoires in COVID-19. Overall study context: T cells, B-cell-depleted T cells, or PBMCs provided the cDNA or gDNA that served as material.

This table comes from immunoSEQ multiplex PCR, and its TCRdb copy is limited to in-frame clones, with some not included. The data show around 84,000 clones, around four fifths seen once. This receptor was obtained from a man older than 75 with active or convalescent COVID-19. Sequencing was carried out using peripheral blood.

For the CDR3, the DNA is TGTGCCAGCAGCCGTGGAGGACGAGCCTACGAGCAGTACTTC. Translated: CASSRGGRAYEQYF. This rearrangement joins TRBV27 to TRBJ2-7; TRBD2 might be the D (5 bases). The CDR3 is 14 residues long. The germline V gene has CDR1 MNHEY and CDR2 SMNVEV (reference sequence). V lost 6 bases, J lost 2 bases, and 14 bases lay in between.